These 17 T cell receptor beta chains came from one sample sequenced in a study of radiation and T cells in renal cell carcinoma. Documented time point: blood 4 weeks post-SBRT, at nephrectomy. Treatment meaning: 15 Gy SBRT to primary tumor, nephrectomy 4 weeks later. Some clones are missing from TCRdb's copy, which holds only in-frame ones; the method was immunoSEQ multiplex PCR. The table includes about 90,000 clones, around 81% detected once. This specimen consisted of blood, obtained from a patient whose treatment included radiotherapy and nephrectomy. Receptors were obtained from a man aged 50 or older with renal cell carcinoma.

The V and J genes are TRBV6-6 and TRBJ1-3; D is possibly TRBD1 (5 bases). Trimming removed 0 bases at V and 4 bases at J, with 10 bases between. This CDR3 spans 15 amino acids. Germline values: CDR1 MNHNY, CDR2 SVGAGI (reference sequence). DNA for the CDR3: TGTGCCAGCAGTTACTCAGGGGCTGCCGGAAACACCATATATTTT. Protein: CASSYSGAAGNTIYF.

The rearrangement joins TRBV10-3 to TRBJ2-2; D is undetermined. The germline CDR1 and CDR2 sequences are ENHRY and SYGVKD. The V end was cut by 7 bases, the J end by 0 bases, with 12 bases between. The CDR3 is 15 residues long. The CDR3 DNA follows: TGTGCCATCACCGGAAGTACCACGAACACCGGGGAGCTGTTTTTT. This translates into CAITGSTTNTGELFF.

The genes are TRBV6-5 and TRBJ1-5; D not certain. Germline CDR1 is MNHEY and CDR2 is SVGAGI. V lost 3 bases, J lost 4 bases, and 13 bases lay in between. The CDR3 consists of 15 residues. CDR3 nucleotide sequence: TGTGCCAGCAGTTATAGTTGGCGGCCTAATCAGCCCCAGCATTTT. It is translated as CASSYSWRPNQPQHF.

J is TRBJ2-3 and V is TRBV19; possible D gene TRBD1, 5 bases. The CDR3 covers 13 residues. The germline CDR1 and CDR2 sequences are LNHDA and SQIVND (reference sequence). Trimming removed 2 bases from V and 4 bases from J, with 7 bases in between. CDR3 nucleotide sequence: TGTGCCAGTAGTATACAGGGCCCAGATACGCAGTATTTT. Translation: CASSIQGPDTQYF.

This chain uses TRBV5-1 with TRBJ2-1; 7 bases line up with TRBD1. Germline trimming cut 6 bases from V and 7 bases from J; bases unmatched to any gene: 16. This CDR3 comprises 16 residues. The V gene's germline CDR1 is SGHRS and CDR2 YFSETQ. The CDR3: CASTSFGTADWNEQFF. The CDR3 bases are TGCGCCAGCACCTCATTTGGGACAGCGGATTGGAATGAGCAGTTCTTC.

This chain links TRBV5-1 with TRBJ2-3, with D perhaps matching TRBD1 or TRBD2 (6 bases each). The CDR3 totals 20 residues. The V gene lost 1 base and the J gene lost 0 bases, with 24 bases spanning the gap. Germline values: CDR1 SGHRS, CDR2 YFSETQ. This chain's CDR3 is CASSLFGRGRERGSTDTQYF. CDR3 sequence (DNA): TGCGCCAGCAGCTTGTTCGGCAGGGGTAGGGAACGGGGGAGCACAGATACGCAGTATTTT.

This chain uses TRBV7-9 with TRBJ2-2; 7 bases are a match to TRBD1. V gave up 3 bases and J gave up 4 bases; unmatched junction bases: 2. CDR1 and CDR2 from the germline V gene are SEHNR and FQNEAQ (reference sequence). The CDR3 has 14 residues. This CDR3 is CASSLTGSTGELFF. The CDR3 DNA reads TGTGCCAGCAGCTTGACAGGGAGCACCGGGGAGCTGTTTTTT.

In this sample, this clone turned up once. This chain uses TRBV4-1 with TRBJ2-5; D is possibly TRBD2 (6 bases). Germline V gene data show CDR1 as MGHRA and CDR2 as YSYEKL. The CDR3 extends over 15 amino acids. Trimming cost V 0 bases and J 11 bases, with 19 bases left between them. The CDR3 is CASSQDFVEGREQYF. CDR3 in DNA: TGCGCCAGCAGCCAAGATTTCGTCGAGGGTCGGGAGCAGTACTTC.

V and J are TRBV6-1 and TRBJ1-2, with a possible D match to TRBD1 (5 bases). The V end was cut by 5 bases, the J end by 4 bases, with 17 bases between. This CDR3 has 15 amino acids. Germline V lookup: CDR1 MNHNS, CDR2 SASEGT. The CDR3 loop reads CASSSQGLGGYGYTF. The CDR3 region has the DNA TGTGCCAGCAGTTCCCAGGGCCTCGGGGGCTATGGCTACACCTTC.

V usage is TRBV6-5 and J usage is TRBJ1-2; 7 bases are shared with TRBD1. J lost 4 bases, V lost 2 bases, and 4 bases had no gene match. This CDR3 comprises 14 residues. The germline gives CDR1 MNHEY, CDR2 SVGAGI. The chain's CDR3 is CASSYTGAPYGYTF. CDR3 sequence (DNA): TGTGCCAGCAGTTACACAGGGGCTCCCTATGGCTACACCTTC.

The chain is built from TRBV10-2 and TRBJ2-1; D gene ambiguous. The CDR3 totals 12 residues. Trimming took off 2 bases at V and 5 bases at J, with 4 bases between the two ends. Germline V lookup: CDR1 WSHSY, CDR2 SAAADI. This CDR3 is CASSELNNEQFF. CDR3 nucleotide sequence: TGCGCCAGCAGTGAGCTAAACAATGAGCAGTTCTTC.

The V and J genes are TRBV2 and TRBJ2-7; D is unresolved. Trimming stripped 8 bases from V and 4 bases from J, with 9 bases between. The CDR3 spans 11 residues. From germline, CDR1 is SNHLY and CDR2 FYNNEI. The CDR3 spells CASRRSYEQYF. Written as DNA, the CDR3 is TGTGCCAGCCGCCGCTCTTACGAGCAGTACTTC. The variable domain in full, completed from reference TRBV2 and TRBJ2-7, reads EPEVTQTPSHQVTQMGQEVILRCVPISNHLYFYWYRQILGQKVEFLVSFYNNEISEKSEIFDDQFSVERPDGSNFTLKIRSTKLEDSAMYFCASRRSYEQYFGPGTRLTVT.

Only one count was recorded for this clone. In DNA form, the CDR3 reads TGCGCCAGCAGCTGGGGGACAGGGGAAAGAAATGAGCAGTTCTTC. Protein product: CASSWGTGERNEQFF. This chain links TRBV5-1 with TRBJ2-1; the match to TRBD1 covers 10 bases. The V gene's germline CDR1 is SGHRS and CDR2 YFSETQ. This CDR3 region has 15 residues. V shed 3 bases, J shed 7 bases, and the junction held 7 bases outside the gene matches.

The V call is TRBV27, the J call TRBJ1-1; 8 bases line up with TRBD1. The CDR3 extends over 13 amino acids. After removal of 3 bases from V and 11 bases from J, the junction contained 8 bases not matched to a gene. Germline-derived CDR1 and CDR2 are MNHEY and SMNVEV (reference sequence). The DNA for the CDR3 is TGTGCCAGCAGTTTGAGGGACAGGACGACGGCTTTCTTT. Translated, it gives CASSLRDRTTAFF.

The chain combines TRBV2 with TRBJ2-4; D might be TRBD1 (6 bases). Trimming removed 6 bases at V and 7 bases at J, with 10 bases between. Germline-derived CDR1 and CDR2 are SNHLY and FYNNEI. CDR3 length: 12 residues. The CDR3 DNA reads as TGTGCCAGCAGGACAGGTGTTAACATTCAGTACTTC. This translates into CASRTGVNIQYF.

The chain couples TRBV5-1 to TRBJ2-5, with TRBD2 matching 12 bases. The germline V gene encodes CDR1 SGHRS and CDR2 YFSETQ. After removal of 0 bases from V and 4 bases from J, the junction contained 4 bases not matched to a gene. The CDR3 contains 16 residues. CDR3 sequence: CASSLAQLAGGETQYF. CDR3 DNA sequence: TGCGCCAGCAGCTTGGCACAACTAGCGGGAGGAGAGACCCAGTACTTC.

This sequence joins TRBV5-1 and TRBJ2-7, with 12 bases fitting TRBD2. After removal of 1 base from V and 0 bases from J, the junction contained 2 bases not matched to a gene. CDR1 and CDR2 from the germline V gene are SGHRS and YFSETQ. The CDR3 consists of 16 residues. The DNA of the CDR3 is TGCGCCAGCAGCTTGTCACTAGCGGGGGGCTCCTACGAGCAGTACTTC. Amino acids: CASSLSLAGGSYEQYF.